This is a list of T cell receptor beta chains from one sample in a study of beta chain features in type 1 diabetes. Assay used: immunoSEQ multiplex PCR; TCRdb lists only in-frame clones, some missing. This table has 300,000 to 350,000 clones, roughly a fifth appearing once. The sample comprised naive CD4+ T cells from blood. Receptors originate from a woman under 30 in good health. CDR3s include the opening cysteine and the closing phenylalanine or tryptophan. D genes are given only for firm matches. The size field is filled for only some rows; it gives once, few, many or a size class.

CDR3nt: TGTGCCAGCAGCCCGGACAGTCAAGAGACCCAGTACTTC
CDR3aa: CASSPDSQETQYF
v_gene: TRBV2
abundance: NA
j_gene: TRBJ2-5
d_gene: NA

CDR3nt: TGCGCCAGCAGCTTGGATCGGGGCACAGATACGCAGTATTTT
CDR3aa: CASSLDRGTDTQYF
v_gene: TRBV5-1
abundance: few
j_gene: TRBJ2-3
d_gene: NA

CDR3nt: TGTGCCAGCAGCTTAACAACTAGAGGTGGGACCCAGTACTTC
CDR3aa: CASSLTTRGGTQYF
v_gene: TRBV5-8
abundance: NA
j_gene: TRBJ2-5
d_gene: NA

CDR3nt: TGTGCCAGCTCACTCCTCAATCCCGCGGGGGACACCGGGGAGCTGTTTTTT
CDR3aa: CASSLLNPAGDTGELFF
v_gene: TRBV18
abundance: NA
j_gene: TRBJ2-2
d_gene: TRBD2

CDR3nt: TGTGCCAGCATGCGACAGGGGCAGGGCGGGGAGCTGTTTTTT
CDR3aa: CASMRQGQGGELFF
v_gene: TRBV7-2
abundance: NA
j_gene: TRBJ2-2
d_gene: TRBD1

CDR3nt: TGCGCCAGCAGCCAAGATCGCGGCGAGACCCAGTACTTC
CDR3aa: CASSQDRGETQYF
v_gene: TRBV4-3
abundance: NA
j_gene: TRBJ2-5
d_gene: NA

CDR3nt: TGTGCCAGCAGCGCCGGGTACAATGAGCAGTTCTTC
CDR3aa: CASSAGYNEQFF
v_gene: TRBV5-6
abundance: NA
j_gene: TRBJ2-1
d_gene: NA

CDR3nt: TGTGCCAGCAGCTTAAGGCGTAGCGGGGGGTTCGAGCAGTACTTC
CDR3aa: CASSLRRSGGFEQYF
v_gene: TRBV11-2
abundance: NA
j_gene: TRBJ2-7
d_gene: TRBD2

CDR3nt: TGCGCCAGCAGCGCCGGGACTGGAGATCCCTACGAGCAGTACTTC
CDR3aa: CASSAGTGDPYEQYF
v_gene: TRBV5-1
abundance: NA
j_gene: TRBJ2-7
d_gene: NA

CDR3nt: TGCGCCAGCAGCTTAGGCGGGAGCTCCTACAATGAGCAGTTCTTC
CDR3aa: CASSLGGSSYNEQFF
v_gene: TRBV5-1
abundance: few
j_gene: TRBJ2-1
d_gene: TRBD2

CDR3nt: TGTGCCAGCAGCTTCGGAGAGACCCAGTACTTC
CDR3aa: CASSFGETQYF
v_gene: TRBV11-2
abundance: few
j_gene: TRBJ2-5
d_gene: NA

CDR3nt: TGTGCCAGCAGCCACGCCGGGACAGGGGGCACCGGGGAGCTGTTTTTT
CDR3aa: CASSHAGTGGTGELFF
v_gene: TRBV6-6
abundance: NA
j_gene: TRBJ2-2
d_gene: TRBD1

CDR3nt: TGTGCCAGCAGTCCTCTCGGAGCGGGTGAGGAGACCCAGTACTTC
CDR3aa: CASSPLGAGEETQYF
v_gene: TRBV6-5
abundance: NA
j_gene: TRBJ2-5
d_gene: NA

CDR3nt: TGTGCCAGCGGGAGAGACGGGCCCTACAATGAGCAGTTCTTC
CDR3aa: CASGRDGPYNEQFF
v_gene: TRBV6-5
abundance: NA
j_gene: TRBJ2-1
d_gene: NA

CDR3nt: TGCAGCGTTGAACTAACGAACACCGGGGAGCTGTTTTTT
CDR3aa: CSVELTNTGELFF
v_gene: TRBV29-1
abundance: NA
j_gene: TRBJ2-2
d_gene: NA

CDR3nt: TGCGCCAGCCAGAGGGGCCTACAGGGATGGAACACCGGGGAGCTGTTTTTT
CDR3aa: CASQRGLQGWNTGELFF
v_gene: TRBV5-1
abundance: NA
j_gene: TRBJ2-2
d_gene: NA

CDR3nt: TGCACCAGCAGCCAGCTCCCCTGGGCCCAGCTTCGGTTCCACGAGCAGTACTTC
CDR3aa: CTSSQLPWAQLRFHEQYF
v_gene: TRBV1
abundance: NA
j_gene: TRBJ2-7
d_gene: NA

CDR3nt: TGCGCCAGCAGCTTGACTCTCGGGGAGCTGTTTTTT
CDR3aa: CASSLTLGELFF
v_gene: TRBV5-1
abundance: NA
j_gene: TRBJ2-2
d_gene: NA

CDR3nt: TGCAGCGTCGCAAGCGGGGACCAAGAGACCCAGTACTTC
CDR3aa: CSVASGDQETQYF
v_gene: TRBV29-1
abundance: few
j_gene: TRBJ2-5
d_gene: TRBD2

CDR3nt: TGTGCCCCGGGAGGGGCTAGCGGGCGGACCCGGGAGCTGTTTTTT
CDR3aa: CAPGGASGRTRELFF
v_gene: TRBV30
abundance: once
j_gene: TRBJ2-2
d_gene: TRBD2

CDR3nt: TGTGCCAGCAGCCCAATGGGGGGCCAAGAGACCCAGTACTTC
CDR3aa: CASSPMGGQETQYF
v_gene: TRBV14
abundance: NA
j_gene: TRBJ2-5
d_gene: NA

CDR3nt: TGTGCCAGCAACCCCCGGCGGACTACTACCTTCGAGCAGTACTTC
CDR3aa: CASNPRRTTTFEQYF
v_gene: TRBV7-8
abundance: NA
j_gene: TRBJ2-7
d_gene: NA

CDR3nt: TGTGCCAGCAGTTACTCGACAGGGGTTGACACTGAAGCTTTCTTT
CDR3aa: CASSYSTGVDTEAFF
v_gene: TRBV6-5
abundance: few
j_gene: TRBJ1-1
d_gene: TRBD1

CDR3nt: TGCGCCAGCAGCTTGAGTGGACAGGCCTACGAGCAGTACTTC
CDR3aa: CASSLSGQAYEQYF
v_gene: TRBV5-1
abundance: NA
j_gene: TRBJ2-7
d_gene: TRBD1

CDR3nt: TGTGCCAGCAGCTTAGGGGCGGGGGCGAACTTATACAATGAGCAGTTCTTC
CDR3aa: CASSLGAGANLYNEQFF
v_gene: TRBV9
abundance: NA
j_gene: TRBJ2-1
d_gene: NA

CDR3nt: TGTGCCAGCGAGGCCGGGTCTAGCGTAGGAAATGAGCAGTTCTTC
CDR3aa: CASEAGSSVGNEQFF
v_gene: TRBV19
abundance: NA
j_gene: TRBJ2-1
d_gene: NA

CDR3nt: TGTGCCAGCAGCCCGCCCGTGGAGTGGTCCTACGAGCAGTACTTC
CDR3aa: CASSPPVEWSYEQYF
v_gene: TRBV9
abundance: few
j_gene: TRBJ2-7
d_gene: NA